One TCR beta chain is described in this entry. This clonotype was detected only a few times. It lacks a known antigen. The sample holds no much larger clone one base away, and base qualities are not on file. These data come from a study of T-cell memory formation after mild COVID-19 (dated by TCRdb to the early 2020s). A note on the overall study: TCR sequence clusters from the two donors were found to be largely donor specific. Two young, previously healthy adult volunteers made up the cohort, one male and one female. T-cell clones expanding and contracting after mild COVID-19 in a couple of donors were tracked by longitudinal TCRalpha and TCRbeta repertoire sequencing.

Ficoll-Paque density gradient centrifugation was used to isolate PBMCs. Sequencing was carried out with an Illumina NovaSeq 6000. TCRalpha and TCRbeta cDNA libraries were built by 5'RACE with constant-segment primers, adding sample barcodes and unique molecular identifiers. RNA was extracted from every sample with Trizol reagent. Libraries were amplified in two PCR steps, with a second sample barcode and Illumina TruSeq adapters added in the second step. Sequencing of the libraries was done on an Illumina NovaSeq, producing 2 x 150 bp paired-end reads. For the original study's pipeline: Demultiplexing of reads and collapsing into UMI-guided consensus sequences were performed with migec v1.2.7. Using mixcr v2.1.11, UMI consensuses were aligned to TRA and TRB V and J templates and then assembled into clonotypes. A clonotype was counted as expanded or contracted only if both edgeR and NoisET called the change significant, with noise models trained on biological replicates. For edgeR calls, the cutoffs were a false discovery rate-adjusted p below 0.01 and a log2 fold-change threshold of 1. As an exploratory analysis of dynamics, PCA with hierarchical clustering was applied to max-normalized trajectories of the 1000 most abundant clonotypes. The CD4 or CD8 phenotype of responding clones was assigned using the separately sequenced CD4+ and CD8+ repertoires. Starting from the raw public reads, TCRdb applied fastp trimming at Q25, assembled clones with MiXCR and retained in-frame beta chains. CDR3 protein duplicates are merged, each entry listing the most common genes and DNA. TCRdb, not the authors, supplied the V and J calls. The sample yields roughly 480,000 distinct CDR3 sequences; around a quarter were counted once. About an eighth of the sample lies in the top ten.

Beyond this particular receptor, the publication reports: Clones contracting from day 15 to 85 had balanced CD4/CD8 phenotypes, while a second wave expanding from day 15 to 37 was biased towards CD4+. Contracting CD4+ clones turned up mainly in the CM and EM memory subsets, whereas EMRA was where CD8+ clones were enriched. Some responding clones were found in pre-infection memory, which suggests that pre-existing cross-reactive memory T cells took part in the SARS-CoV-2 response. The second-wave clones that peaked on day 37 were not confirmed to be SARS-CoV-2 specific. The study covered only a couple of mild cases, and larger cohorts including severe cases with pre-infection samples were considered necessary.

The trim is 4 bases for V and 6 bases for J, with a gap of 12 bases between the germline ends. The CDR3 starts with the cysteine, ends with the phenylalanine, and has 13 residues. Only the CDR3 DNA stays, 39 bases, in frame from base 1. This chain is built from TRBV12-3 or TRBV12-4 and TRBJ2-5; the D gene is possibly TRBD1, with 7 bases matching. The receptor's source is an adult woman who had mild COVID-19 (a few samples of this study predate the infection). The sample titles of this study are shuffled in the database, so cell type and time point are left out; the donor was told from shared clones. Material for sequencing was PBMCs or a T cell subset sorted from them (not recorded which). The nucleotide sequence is TGTGCCAGCAGTTCGACAGGGAGGCAGACCCAGTACTTC. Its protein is CASSSTGRQTQYF.